These 14 T cell receptor beta chains originate from one sample sequenced in a study of blood T cell repertoires in COVID-19. Repertoires were generated with immunoSEQ multiplex PCR, while TCRdb's copy carries only in-frame clones and drops some. The sample has about 240,000 clones; roughly 80% are singletons. The source material was peripheral blood. The receptors here all came from a woman older than 75 with acute or convalescent COVID-19.

This clone was observed once. Other DNA sequences in this sample translate to the same CDR3. The chain is built from TRBV5-1 and TRBJ1-3; D not resolved. The germline CDR1 and CDR2 sequences are SGHRS and YFSETQ. V lost 0 bases to trimming and J lost 0 bases, with 7 bases between them. CDR3 size: 15 residues. CDR3 bases: TGCGCCAGCAGCTTGGGTCCGAGCTCTGGAAACACCATATATTTT. Translating gives CASSLGPSSGNTIYF.

The J gene is TRBJ2-1, the V gene TRBV7-3, with D unresolved. The CDR3 spans 13 residues. Between the trimmed V and J ends, which lost 2 bases and 6 bases, there was a span of 8 bases. CDR1 and CDR2 (germline): SGHTA, FQGTGA. The CDR3 here is CASSLDILNEQFF. The CDR3 DNA reads TGTGCCAGCAGCTTAGACATCCTCAATGAGCAGTTCTTC.

The chain combines TRBV2 with TRBJ2-7; 12 bases are shared with TRBD1. Germline V gene sequence: CDR1 SNHLY, CDR2 FYNNEI. Trimming took 5 bases from V and 3 from J; bases not matched to a gene: 5. This CDR3 contains 15 residues. The CDR3 DNA is TGTGCCAGCAGTCACCGGGACAGGGGGCACTACGAGCAGTACTTC. It is translated as CASSHRDRGHYEQYF.

The chain employs TRBV7-9 and TRBJ2-1; 7 positions match TRBD1. Trimming at V came to 8 bases and at J to 5 bases, leaving 12 bases not matched to a gene. Germline V gene data show CDR1 as SEHNR and CDR2 as FQNEAQ (reference sequence). The CDR3 contains 15 residues. The CDR3 region is CASSARGQGDNEQFF. For the CDR3, the DNA is TGTGCCAGCTCAGCAAGGGGGCAGGGCGACAATGAGCAGTTCTTC.

The chain has TRBV5-1 and TRBJ1-4, with a possible D match to TRBD1 (6 bases). Germline V lookup: CDR1 SGHRS, CDR2 YFSETQ. The V gene lost 4 bases and the J gene lost 8 bases, with 9 bases spanning the gap. CDR3 length equals 12 residues. This chain's CDR3 is CASSQGQEKLFF. CDR3 DNA sequence: TGCGCCAGCAGCCAAGGACAGGAAAAACTGTTTTTT.

V and J are TRBV7-8 and TRBJ1-5, with 7 nucleotides matching TRBD1. The length of the CDR3 is 17 residues. V was clipped by 0 bases and J by 0 bases; unmatched bases: 5. The germline CDR1 and CDR2 sequences are SGHVS and FQNEAQ. CDR3 sequence reads: CASSLAKGQHSNQPQHF. In DNA, the CDR3 is TGTGCCAGCAGCTTAGCTAAGGGACAGCATAGCAATCAGCCCCAGCATTTT.

This sequence joins TRBV2 and TRBJ1-5, with TRBD1 as a possible D gene (6 bases). Between the trimmed V and J ends, which lost 2 bases and 2 bases, there was a span of 10 bases. Germline CDR1 reads SNHLY; CDR2 reads FYNNEI. The CDR3 loop spans 15 amino acids. The CDR3 sequence: CASSELGAGNQPQHF. The CDR3 DNA is TGTGCCAGCAGTGAATTGGGGGCTGGCAATCAGCCCCAGCATTTT.

This clone was observed a single time. V and J are TRBV7-9 and TRBJ1-1; D is perhaps TRBD1 (6 bases). The ends were cut back, 5 bases at V and 4 bases at J, with 20 bases in the middle. CDR3 length: 16 amino acids. The germline V gene has CDR1 SEHNR and CDR2 FQNEAQ (reference sequence). Here the CDR3 reads CASSPGVGAVFTEAFF. CDR3 DNA: TGTGCCAGCAGCCCCGGGGTGGGGGCGGTTTTCACTGAAGCTTTCTTT.

The rearrangement links TRBV25-1 to TRBJ2-1; 7 bases agree with TRBD1. The CDR3 covers 17 residues. V lost 4 bases and J lost 11; bases outside the gene matches: 20. In germline, CDR1 is MGHDK, CDR2 SYGVNS. Written as DNA, the CDR3 is TGTGCCAGCAGTGCTAAGACCGGGACAGCCGGCCAATGGAAGCAGTTCTTC. It is translated as CASSAKTGTAGQWKQFF. Full variable domain (remainder filled in from reference TRBV25-1 and TRBJ2-1): EADIYQTPRYLVIGTGKKITLECSQTMGHDKMYWYQQDPGMELHLIHYSYGVNSTEKGDLSSESTVSRIRTEHFPLTLESARPSHTSQYLCASSAKTGTAGQWKQFFGPGTRLTVL.

Ten or more counts support this clone. CDR3 DNA sequence: TGTGCCAGCTCACCGAAGGGGTCTAGCGGGGGGGCTTCGGATACGCAGTATTTT. Its protein product is CASSPKGSSGGASDTQYF. This chain uses TRBV18 with TRBJ2-3, with 12 bases matching TRBD2. Germline CDR1 and CDR2: KGHSH and LQKENI. Losses at the gene ends were 3 bases for V and 6 bases for J; bases not matched to a gene: 13. The CDR3 consists of 18 residues.

V and J are TRBV3-1 (or the pseudogene TRBV3-2) and TRBJ1-2; D unclear. CDR1 is LGHDT and CDR2 is YNNKEL in the germline V gene (reference sequence). The CDR3 spans 13 residues. V lost 4 bases and J 4 bases, leaving 10 bases between the germline ends. CDR3 in DNA: TGTGCCAGCAGCCCTGGGCAAATCTATGGCTACACCTTC. Translating it yields CASSPGQIYGYTF.

This clone was seen a single time. The chain combines TRBV27 with TRBJ2-1; 7 nucleotides match TRBD1. CDR1 and CDR2 from the germline V gene are MNHEY and SMNVEV (reference sequence). CDR3 length equals 14 residues. Trimming took 5 bases from V and 2 from J; bases not matched to a gene: 3. The CDR3 protein is CASSHRGTYNEQFF. The CDR3, as DNA: TGTGCCAGCAGTCACAGGGGTACCTACAATGAGCAGTTCTTC.

The chain employs TRBV6-5 and TRBJ2-2; TRBD1 might be the D (6 bases). Germline CDR1 and CDR2: MNHEY and SVGAGI. This CDR3 has 12 residues. Trimming pared 8 bases from V and 7 bases from J, leaving 11 bases between. The DNA for the CDR3 is TGTGCCAGCGGGTACAGGGACGGGGAGCTGTTTTTT. Residues: CASGYRDGELFF.

V is TRBV4-2 and J is TRBJ2-1; TRBD2 matches 9 bases. The length of the CDR3 is 16 residues. After removal of 5 bases from V and 3 bases from J, the junction contained 8 bases not matched to a gene. Germline V lookup: CDR1 LGHNA, CDR2 YNFKEQ. CDR3 loop: CASSRGSGGLYNEQFF. CDR3 bases: TGTGCCAGCAGCAGGGGTAGCGGGGGACTCTACAATGAGCAGTTCTTC.